These 20 T cell receptor beta chains came from one sample sequenced in a study of blood T cell repertoires in COVID-19. TCRdb's table, derived via immunoSEQ multiplex PCR, lists solely in-frame clones and lacks some. The sample carries about 400,000 clones, about 90% recorded once. Sequencing was done on a sample of PBMCs or T cells enriched from blood (not recorded which). The receptors were gathered from a woman aged 18-29 years with acute COVID-19.

The chain links TRBV19 to TRBJ1-5; 8 nucleotides match TRBD1. With V trimmed by 5 bases and J by 8 bases, 14 bases remained unmatched. The germline gives CDR1 LNHDA, CDR2 SQIVND (reference sequence). The CDR3 has 16 amino acids. CDR3 in amino acids: CASSFGQGLASEPQHF. The CDR3 DNA is TGTGCCAGTAGTTTCGGACAGGGTTTAGCGTCGGAGCCCCAGCATTTT.

V usage is TRBV18 and J usage is TRBJ2-3, with a possible D match to TRBD1 (5 bases). The CDR3 totals 16 residues. V gave up 3 bases and J gave up 2 bases, with 15 bases separating them. In germline, CDR1 is KGHSH, CDR2 LQKENI. The CDR3 nucleotides read TGTGCCAGCTCACCTGTGGGGCCGCCCCTCACAGATACGCAGTATTTT. Protein sequence: CASSPVGPPLTDTQYF.

The V gene is TRBV30, the J gene TRBJ1-1; 9 bases map to TRBD1. The CDR3 spans 19 residues. Trimming removed 0 bases from V and 1 base from J; junction bases left unmatched: 15. CDR1 is GTSNPN, CDR2 SVGIG, per germline (reference sequence). This CDR3 is CAWSVRRTGVPTGNTEAFF. In DNA form, the CDR3 reads TGTGCCTGGAGTGTACGGAGGACAGGGGTTCCTACCGGGAACACTGAAGCTTTCTTT.

The chain joins TRBV3-1 (or the pseudogene TRBV3-2) to TRBJ1-5, with D perhaps matching TRBD1 (5 bases). The germline CDR1 and CDR2 sequences are LGHDT and YNNKEL (reference sequence). The CDR3 consists of 15 residues. Trimming left V 1 base short and J 3 bases short, with 10 bases between. This chain's CDR3 is CASSQGGGNNQPQHF. DNA for the CDR3: TGTGCCAGCAGCCAAGGCGGGGGTAACAATCAGCCCCAGCATTTT.

V and J are TRBV5-5 and TRBJ1-6; D call uncertain. Trimming cost V 0 bases and J 12 bases, with 19 bases left between them. The CDR3 extends over 16 amino acids. CDR1 is SGHKS, CDR2 YYEKEE, per germline (reference sequence). CDR3 bases: TGTGCCAGCAGCTTGGCCTTGGCAGGCGAAGTCGGACCCCTCCACTTT. This codes for CASSLALAGEVGPLHF.

The genes are TRBV4-2 and TRBJ2-6, with 9 bases lining up with TRBD1. Germline V lookup: CDR1 LGHNA, CDR2 YNFKEQ. Trimming cost V 0 bases and J 0 bases; bases outside gene matches: 6. The CDR3 contains 19 residues. The CDR3 sequence is CASSQDHRGQHSGANVLTF. The CDR3 nucleotides read TGTGCCAGCAGCCAAGACCACAGGGGGCAACACTCTGGGGCCAACGTCCTGACTTTC.

This clone was seen once. The chain has TRBV27 and TRBJ2-2; D unresolved. Trimming removed 1 base from V and 0 bases from J, with 3 bases in between. Per germline, CDR1 MNHEY and CDR2 SMNVEV (reference sequence). This CDR3 has 14 amino acids. The CDR3 DNA sequence: TGTGCCAGCAGTTTATTCGCGAACACCGGGGAGCTGTTTTTT. This gives the protein CASSLFANTGELFF.

V usage is TRBV2 and J usage is TRBJ1-1, with 7 nucleotides matching TRBD1. CDR1 and CDR2 (germline): SNHLY, FYNNEI. This CDR3 spans 14 amino acids. The junction had 6 bases not matched to a gene; V was cut back by 7 bases and J by 1 base. The CDR3 DNA follows: TGTGCCAGCACCACCGGGACAGCGAACACTGAAGCTTTCTTT. This encodes CASTTGTANTEAFF.

DNA of the CDR3: TGCGCCAGCAGCCCTCGGACAGGGGGCCAGGAGACCCAGTACTTC. Its protein is CASSPRTGGQETQYF. The chain links TRBV5-1 to TRBJ2-5; 11 nucleotides match TRBD1. Germline-derived CDR1 and CDR2 are SGHRS and YFSETQ. The ends lost 4 bases at V and 5 bases at J; junction bases unmatched: 7. The CDR3 contains 15 residues.

This chain joins TRBV24-1 and TRBJ1-5; TRBD1 might be the D (5 bases). Per germline, CDR1 KGHDR and CDR2 SFDVKD. V was clipped by 4 bases and J by 6 bases, with 9 bases between them. CDR3 length equals 13 residues. The CDR3 region is CATSDRDGQPQHF. The CDR3 region has the DNA TGTGCCACCAGTGACAGGGATGGTCAGCCCCAGCATTTT.

The chain has TRBV5-1 and TRBJ2-1; no clear D. V dropped 4 bases and J dropped 2 bases, with 13 bases sitting between them. CDR3 size: 15 residues. Germline-derived CDR1 and CDR2 are SGHRS and YFSETQ. The CDR3 nucleotides are TGCGCCAGCAGCCCCATTCTAAAACCCTACAATGAGCAGTTCTTC. This sequence encodes CASSPILKPYNEQFF.

The chain uses TRBV5-4 and TRBJ2-7; TRBD2 might be the D (5 bases). From germline, CDR1 is SGHNT and CDR2 YYREEE (reference sequence). This CDR3 is 14 amino acids long. V lost 0 bases to trimming and J lost 0 bases, with 7 bases between them. In DNA, the CDR3 is TGTGCCAGCAGCTTGGACGCGGGCTCCTACGAGCAGTACTTC. Encoded protein: CASSLDAGSYEQYF.

This sequence joins TRBV6-1 and TRBJ2-5; a possible D gene is TRBD2 (5 bases). V lost 0 bases, J lost 3 bases, and 8 bases lay in between. Germline-derived CDR1 and CDR2 are MNHNS and SASEGT. This CDR3 has 14 residues. In DNA form, the CDR3 reads TGTGCCAGCAGTGAAGCGACGGGAAAAGAGACCCAGTACTTC. Translating gives CASSEATGKETQYF.

The chain couples TRBV2 to TRBJ2-7; the match to TRBD2 covers 7 bases. Unmatched junction bases numbered 27, after V lost 6 bases and J lost 7 bases. The CDR3 covers 19 residues. In germline, CDR1 is SNHLY, CDR2 FYNNEI. The CDR3 is CASRGGLWERAPSSKEQYF. The CDR3 DNA is TGTGCCAGCAGGGGGGGGTTGTGGGAAAGGGCCCCCAGTTCCAAAGAGCAGTACTTC. Full variable domain (remainder filled in from reference TRBV2 and TRBJ2-7): EPEVTQTPSHQVTQMGQEVILRCVPISNHLYFYWYRQILGQKVEFLVSFYNNEISEKSEIFDDQFSVERPDGSNFTLKIRSTKLEDSAMYFCASRGGLWERAPSSKEQYFGPGTRLTVT.

The chain joins TRBV24-1 to TRBJ2-3; D not resolved. This CDR3 spans 14 amino acids. Germline V CDR1 and CDR2: KGHDR, SFDVKD. Trimming pared 2 bases from V and 4 bases from J, leaving 9 bases between. DNA for the CDR3: TGTGCCACCAGTGATTCCGCAGGCCCAGATACGCAGTATTTT. This gives the protein CATSDSAGPDTQYF.

This chain connects TRBV18 to TRBJ1-4; TRBD1 agrees at 7 bases. Trimming cost V 3 bases and J 7 bases; bases outside gene matches: 5. CDR3 length: 14 amino acids. Germline loops: CDR1 KGHSH, CDR2 LQKENI. CDR3 in amino acids: CASSPRGPGEKLFF. The CDR3 DNA follows: TGTGCCAGCTCACCTAGGGGGCCCGGTGAAAAACTGTTTTTT.

The rearrangement joins TRBV19 to TRBJ1-2; tentative D call: TRBD1 (6 bases). Germline values: CDR1 LNHDA, CDR2 SQIVND (reference sequence). This CDR3 comprises 12 residues. Trimming cost V 6 bases and J 3 bases, with 8 bases left between them. CDR3 coding DNA: TGTGCCAGTAGGAAGGGGGACTATGGCTACACCTTC. The encoded protein is CASRKGDYGYTF.

This clone was detected once. V and J are TRBV3-1 (or the pseudogene TRBV3-2) and TRBJ1-4, with TRBD1 as a possible D gene (6 bases). This CDR3 has 15 amino acids. CDR1 is LGHDT, CDR2 YNNKEL, per germline (reference sequence). Trimming took 6 bases from V and 7 from J, leaving 18 bases between them. CDR3 DNA: TGTGCCAGCAGAAGGATGGCGACAGGTTTTGAAAAACTGTTTTTT. Translated, it gives CASRRMATGFEKLFF.

The genes are TRBV28 and TRBJ1-2; D is perhaps TRBD1 (6 bases). CDR3 length: 15 amino acids. V was pared by 5 bases and J by 1 base, with 14 bases between. Germline lookup yields CDR1 MDHEN and CDR2 SYDVKM. CDR3 bases: TGTGCCAGCAGTACGCAGGGGTTTTATAACTATGGCTACACCTTC. Translated: CASSTQGFYNYGYTF.

This clone was detected once. The J gene is TRBJ1-2, the V gene TRBV28; 9 bases align to TRBD1. Trimming at V came to 5 bases and at J to 7 bases, leaving 11 bases not matched to a gene. The CDR3 has 15 residues. CDR1 is MDHEN, CDR2 SYDVKM, per germline. CDR3 in DNA: TGTGCCAGCAGTCTACCACCGACAGGGGGTATTGGCTACACCTTC. Translation: CASSLPPTGGIGYTF.